The text below deals with one TCR beta chain. Its specificity is unknown. A 5'RACE template-switching step, the method used to make TCR cDNA, added a universal primer site and UMIs. TCRdb independently ran MiXCR on the 5' RACE reads; one entry per CDR3 protein. The sample holds about 580,000 distinct CDR3 sequences, around a sixth seen once. The CDR3 sequence is 14 residues long. In germline, CDR1 is SGHTA, CDR2 FQGNSA. The V end lost 2 bases, the J end lost 0 bases, and 7 bases lay between the germline ends. These data come from a study of T cells after yellow fever vaccination. Study-wide findings and caveats: Weaker, the secondary response had a peak occurring faster, on day 5 versus 15. Post-booster samples contained most primary-vaccination clones (more than 95% CD4, almost 90% CD8).

The origin of this receptor is a man between 18 and 29 years old who received the YFV17D yellow fever vaccine. The chain joins TRBV7-2 to TRBJ1-1; D remains ambiguous. Source: PBMCs, taken 5 days after the first yellow fever vaccination. The DNA of the CDR3 is TGTGCCAGCAGCTTAACAGTAATGAACACTGAAGCTTTCTTT. This translates into CASSLTVMNTEAFF.